This TCR beta chain was sequenced for a study of human T cells and chemical hapten exposure. In the study overall: Women made up most patients, who had alopecia areata, totalis or universalis. Study-level results: Positively correlated with patch test score were the counts of PT1 expanded TCRs. Controls had significantly fewer large CDR3 similarity clusters than were formed by expanded TCRs.

Germline-derived CDR1 and CDR2 are SGHRS and YFSETQ. Trimming took 0 bases from V and 5 from J, leaving 7 bases between them. The CDR3 length is 13 residues. This clonotype was detected a few times. Its antigen remains unidentified. Regarding time point: patch test 2, 6 weeks after DPC sensitization. The treatment denotes: therapeutic diphenylcyclopropenone sensitization with weekly scalp DPC. Venepuncture was done earlier than the placement of each patch test. TCRdb processed the RACE reads anew with MiXCR; each CDR3 protein has one entry. The sample lists roughly 100,000 distinct CDR3 sequences, 9.3% seen once, with approximately 2.2% in the top ten.

The material was whole blood, obtained in connection with sensitization to the hapten diphenylcyclopropenone (DPC). The sequence derives from a woman between 35 and 50 years old with alopecia areata. Some clones in this sample may be carry-over from other donors' samples. The chain uses TRBV5-1 and TRBJ2-3; no firm D call. The CDR3 DNA reads as TGCGCCAGCAGCTTGGTGATGGTAGATACGCAGTATTTT. It yields the protein CASSLVMVDTQYF.